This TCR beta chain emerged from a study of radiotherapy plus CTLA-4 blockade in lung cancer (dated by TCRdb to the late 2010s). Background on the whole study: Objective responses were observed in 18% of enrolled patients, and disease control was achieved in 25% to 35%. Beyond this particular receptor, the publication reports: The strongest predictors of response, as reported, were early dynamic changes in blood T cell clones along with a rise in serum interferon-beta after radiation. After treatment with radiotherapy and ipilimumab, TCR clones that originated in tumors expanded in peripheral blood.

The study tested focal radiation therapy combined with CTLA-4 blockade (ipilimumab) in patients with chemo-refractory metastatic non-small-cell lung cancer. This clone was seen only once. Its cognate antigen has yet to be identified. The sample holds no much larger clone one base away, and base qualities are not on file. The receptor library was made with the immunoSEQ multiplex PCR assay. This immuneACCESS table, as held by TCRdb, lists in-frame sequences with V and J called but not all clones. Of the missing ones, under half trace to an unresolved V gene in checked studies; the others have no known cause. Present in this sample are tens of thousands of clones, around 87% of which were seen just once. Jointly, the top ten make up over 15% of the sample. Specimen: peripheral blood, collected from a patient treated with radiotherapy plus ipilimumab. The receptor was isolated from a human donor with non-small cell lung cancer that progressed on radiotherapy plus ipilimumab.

The CDR3 sequence is CASSKDRGSYGYTF. The DNA is TGTGCCAGCAGCAAAGACAGGGGGTCCTATGGCTACACCTTC. This chain is built from TRBV7-2 and TRBJ1-2; TRBD1 fits 9 bases in the junction. The germline V gene sets CDR1 to SGHTA and CDR2 to FQGNSA. V is pruned by 5 bases and J by 4 bases, leaving 5 bases of the junction without a gene match. From cysteine to phenylalanine, the CDR3 is 14 amino acids long. The read is trimmed to its CDR3 DNA, 42 bases read in frame from base 1.